Presented here are 24 T cell receptor beta chains from one specimen sequenced in a study of blood T cell repertoires in COVID-19. Only in-frame clones appear in the TCRdb table, and some are missing; sequencing was by immunoSEQ multiplex PCR. The data contain 49,000 or so clones, 88% of them singletons. Sample: peripheral blood. These receptors came from a man aged 45 to 65 with acute or convalescent COVID-19.

The rearrangement uses TRBV5-4 and TRBJ2-3, with 13 bases fitting TRBD2. Germline loops: CDR1 SGHNT, CDR2 YYREEE (reference sequence). J gave up 4 bases and V 6 bases, and 8 bases lay outside the gene matches. The CDR3 sequence is 16 residues long. CDR3 sequence: CASTPGLAGSADTQYF. CDR3 DNA: TGTGCCAGCACCCCGGGACTAGCGGGGTCGGCAGATACGCAGTATTTT.

The chain carries TRBV11-1 and TRBJ2-1; 11 nucleotides align to TRBD2. J was trimmed by 2 bases and V by 5 bases; bases with no gene match: 5. Looked up from germline, CDR1 is SGHAT and CDR2 is FQDESV (reference sequence). The CDR3 contains 16 residues. DNA for the CDR3: TGTGCCAGCAGCACCTCTAGCGGGGGGACCTACAATGAGCAGTTCTTC. Encoded protein: CASSTSSGGTYNEQFF. Complete variable domain (other parts from reference TRBV11-1 and TRBJ2-1): EAEVAQSPRYKITEKSQAVAFWCDPISGHATLYWYRQILGQGPELLVQFQDESVVDDSQLPKDRFSAERLKGVDSTLKIQPAELGDSAMYLCASSTSSGGTYNEQFFGPGTRLTVL.

The chain carries TRBV11-1 and TRBJ2-7, with 7 bases that match TRBD1. J was trimmed by 0 bases and V by 1 base; bases with no gene match: 3. Germline-derived CDR1 and CDR2 are SGHAT and FQDESV (reference sequence). This CDR3 region has 15 residues. The CDR3 spells CASSLEQGSSYEQYF. The CDR3 DNA sequence: TGTGCCAGCAGCTTAGAACAGGGGAGCTCCTACGAGCAGTACTTC. The whole variable domain, remainder taken from reference TRBV11-1 and TRBJ2-7, is EAEVAQSPRYKITEKSQAVAFWCDPISGHATLYWYRQILGQGPELLVQFQDESVVDDSQLPKDRFSAERLKGVDSTLKIQPAELGDSAMYLCASSLEQGSSYEQYFGPGTRLTVT.

This chain joins TRBV24-1 and TRBJ2-7; 10 nucleotides agree with TRBD2. CDR1 is KGHDR and CDR2 is SFDVKD in the germline V gene. The CDR3 contains 17 residues. The V gene end was trimmed by 2 bases and the J gene end by 1 base; junction bases not matched to a gene: 7. CDR3 residues: CATSDYSKREGSYEQYF. In nucleotides, the CDR3 is TGTGCCACCAGTGATTATAGTAAGCGGGAGGGTTCCTACGAGCAGTACTTC.

V and J are TRBV2 and TRBJ2-7; 11 nucleotides line up with TRBD1. The CDR3 extends over 16 amino acids. The V gene end was trimmed by 6 bases and the J gene end by 0 bases; junction bases not matched to a gene: 7. Looked up from germline, CDR1 is SNHLY and CDR2 is FYNNEI. Here the CDR3 reads CASRDRGLRSSYEQYF. Written as DNA, the CDR3 is TGTGCCAGCAGGGACAGGGGGCTTAGGAGCTCCTACGAGCAGTACTTC.

V gene TRBV11-2 combines with J gene TRBJ2-7; TRBD1 aligns across 8 bases. The V gene's germline CDR1 is SGHAT and CDR2 FQNNGV. This CDR3 is 16 amino acids long. V gave up 1 base and J gave up 0 bases; unmatched junction bases: 5. As DNA, the CDR3 is TGTGCCAGCAGCTTAGCCCAGGGGGCTTACTCCTACGAGCAGTACTTC. Protein sequence: CASSLAQGAYSYEQYF. The full variable domain, completed using reference TRBV11-2 and TRBJ2-7, is EAGVAQSPRYKIIEKRQSVAFWCNPISGHATLYWYQQILGQGPKLLIQFQNNGVVDDSQLPKDRFSAERLKGVDSTLKIQPAKLEDSAVYLCASSLAQGAYSYEQYFGPGTRLTVT.

This chain connects TRBV19 to TRBJ2-1, with D possibly matching TRBD1 (6 bases). The CDR3 is 15 amino acids. Germline values: CDR1 LNHDA, CDR2 SQIVND (reference sequence). Deletions cut 7 bases from V and 0 bases from J, with 13 bases between. CDR3 coding DNA: TGTGCCAGTACCAGGGGCTCGAGCTCCTACAATGAGCAGTTCTTC. It yields the protein CASTRGSSSYNEQFF.

The V call is TRBV18, the J call TRBJ2-5; 8 bases are a match to TRBD1. The V gene's germline CDR1 is KGHSH and CDR2 LQKENI. The CDR3 contains 14 residues. The V and J ends lost 6 bases and 5 bases, in that order; junction bases with no gene match: 8. CDR3 sequence reads: CASSPGGLVETQYF. Written as DNA, the CDR3 is TGTGCCAGCTCGCCAGGGGGCCTGGTGGAGACCCAGTACTTC.

The gene calls are TRBV6-2 or TRBV6-3 and TRBJ2-7; 9 bases are shared with TRBD2. The length of the CDR3 is 16 residues. CDR1 is MNHEY, CDR2 SVGEGT, per germline. After removal of 2 bases from V and 1 base from J, the junction contained 6 bases not matched to a gene. As DNA, the CDR3 is TGTGCCAGCAGTTACGGGCGACTAGCGGATTCCTACGAGCAGTACTTC. This translates into CASSYGRLADSYEQYF.

This chain links TRBV27 with TRBJ2-1; D unclear. There are 15 residues in the CDR3. V lost 7 bases, J lost 0 bases, and 13 bases lay in between. CDR1 is MNHEY, CDR2 SMNVEV, per germline (reference sequence). Here the CDR3 DNA reads TGTGCCAGCACCCCAGGCGTTAACTCCTACAATGAGCAGTTCTTC. This codes for CASTPGVNSYNEQFF.

Only a few counts were recorded for this clone. This rearrangement joins TRBV2 to TRBJ1-5; 8 bases map to TRBD1. The trim removed 8 bases at V and 3 bases at J, leaving 6 bases unmatched. This CDR3 has 14 residues. Germline CDR1 is SNHLY and CDR2 is FYNNEI. In nucleotides, the CDR3 is TGTGCCAGCGCACCGGGACAGGACAATCAGCCCCAGCATTTT. It codes for CASAPGQDNQPQHF.

The chain has TRBV7-2 and TRBJ2-3, with a tentative D call TRBD2 (6 bases). The V gene's germline CDR1 is SGHTA and CDR2 FQGNSA. Trimming took off 1 base at V and 4 bases at J, with 12 bases between the two ends. CDR3 length: 15 residues. Here the CDR3 DNA reads TGTGCCAGCAGCTTAGTCGGGGGATACGCAGATACGCAGTATTTT. Translating it yields CASSLVGGYADTQYF.

This chain links TRBV10-3 with TRBJ2-1; 13 positions match TRBD2. The germline CDR1 and CDR2 sequences are ENHRY and SYGVKD. Trimming removed 4 bases from V and 6 bases from J; junction bases left unmatched: 3. The length of the CDR3 is 15 residues. CDR3: CAISGLAGGLNEQFF. CDR3 in DNA: TGTGCCATCAGTGGACTAGCGGGAGGTCTCAATGAGCAGTTCTTC.

The chain carries TRBV6-6 and TRBJ2-6, with 9 bases aligning to TRBD1. CDR3 length: 17 amino acids. V lost 5 bases, J lost 2 bases, and 7 bases stayed unmatched. Germline V CDR1 and CDR2: MNHNY, SVGAGI (reference sequence). The CDR3 nucleotides are TGTGCCAGCAGTCCGGGACAGGGAGTCCCTGGGGCCAACGTCCTGACTTTC. Translation gives CASSPGQGVPGANVLTF.

The chain carries TRBV14 and TRBJ1-3; D gene uncertain. Per germline, CDR1 SGHDN and CDR2 FVKESK. CDR3 length: 16 amino acids. Trimming left V 1 base short and J 0 bases short, with 10 bases between. For the CDR3, the DNA is TGTGCCAGCAGCCAAGGCCACGGGGTCTCTGGAAACACCATATATTTT. Amino acids: CASSQGHGVSGNTIYF.

This clone was counted a single time. The chain links TRBV6-2 or TRBV6-3 to TRBJ2-2; D is perhaps TRBD2 (5 bases). This CDR3 comprises 12 residues. Trimming took off 4 bases at V and 7 bases at J, with 7 bases between the two ends. Germline assignment: CDR1 MNHEY and CDR2 SVGEGT. CDR3 residues: CASSSLGGELFF. CDR3 nucleotide sequence: TGTGCCAGCAGTTCACTAGGCGGGGAGCTGTTTTTT.

The chain couples TRBV5-1 to TRBJ1-1, with D maybe TRBD1 (5 bases). The CDR3 contains 14 residues. Per germline, CDR1 SGHRS and CDR2 YFSETQ. Between the trimmed V and J ends, which lost 7 bases and 1 base, there was a span of 14 bases. CDR3 DNA sequence: TGCGCCAGCGTCCCCCAGGGCTCGAACACTGAAGCTTTCTTT. Its protein product is CASVPQGSNTEAFF.

This chain uses TRBV28 with TRBJ1-4, with D possibly matching TRBD1 (6 bases). Trimming removed 5 bases from V and 4 bases from J, with 8 bases in between. Germline CDR1 is MDHEN and CDR2 is SYDVKM. The CDR3 covers 13 residues. The CDR3 sequence: CASSQDSNEKLFF. The CDR3 DNA reads TGTGCCAGCAGTCAGGACAGTAATGAAAAACTGTTTTTT.

In the case of this clone: This sample also contains other DNA sequences that code for the same CDR3. This chain connects TRBV27 to TRBJ2-7; 8 nucleotides align to TRBD1. V was clipped by 3 bases and J by 3 bases; unmatched bases: 4. CDR3 length: 14 residues. Germline V gene lookup returns CDR1 MNHEY and CDR2 SMNVEV (reference sequence). DNA of the CDR3: TGTGCCAGCAGTTTGCAGGGGGCTAACTACGAGCAGTACTTC. Its protein product is CASSLQGANYEQYF.

The V and J genes are TRBV12-5 and TRBJ2-1; 10 nucleotides align to TRBD1. Trimming at V came to 0 bases and at J to 7 bases, leaving 6 bases not matched to a gene. This CDR3 contains 16 residues. Looked up from germline, CDR1 is LGHNT and CDR2 is FRNRAP. The chain's CDR3 is CASGLVLGTGANEQFF. CDR3 nucleotides: TGTGCTAGTGGTTTGGTACTCGGGACAGGGGCTAATGAGCAGTTCTTC. Drawing the rest from reference TRBV12-5 and TRBJ2-1, the complete variable domain is DARVTQTPRHKVTEMGQEVTMRCQPILGHNTVFWYRQTMMQGLELLAYFRNRAPLDDSGMPKDRFSAEMPDATLATLKIQPSEPRDSAVYFCASGLVLGTGANEQFFGPGTRLTVL.

V and J are TRBV11-2 and TRBJ1-2; D is possibly TRBD1 (5 bases). Germline assignment: CDR1 SGHAT and CDR2 FQNNGV. Trimming left V 1 base short and J 3 bases short, with 12 bases between. CDR3 length equals 15 residues. CDR3 loop: CASSLVGTSDYGYTF. The DNA of the CDR3 is TGTGCCAGCAGCTTAGTCGGGACTTCGGACTATGGCTACACCTTC.

The V gene is TRBV5-1, the J gene TRBJ2-7; the match to TRBD1 covers 7 bases. CDR1 and CDR2 from the germline V gene are SGHRS and YFSETQ. V shed 0 bases, J shed 3 bases, and the junction held 6 bases outside the gene matches. CDR3 length: 15 residues. Written as DNA, the CDR3 is TGCGCCAGCAGCTTGGAGACAGGGTCCTTCTACGAGCAGTACTTC. It codes for CASSLETGSFYEQYF.

CDR3 coding DNA: TGCGCCAGCAGCTTGTACCATACAGGGAACACAGGTGAAAAACTGTTTTTT. It yields the protein CASSLYHTGNTGEKLFF. V gene TRBV5-1 combines with J gene TRBJ1-4, with D possibly being TRBD1 (6 bases). The CDR3 covers 17 residues. Germline V gene sequence: CDR1 SGHRS, CDR2 YFSETQ. V was clipped by 1 base and J by 7 bases, with 20 bases between them.

This clone was observed once. V gene TRBV7-9 combines with J gene TRBJ1-2; TRBD1 matches 7 bases. The CDR3 contains 16 residues. Germline CDR1 SEHNR, CDR2 FQNEAQ (reference sequence). The V and J ends lost 5 bases and 3 bases, in that order; junction bases with no gene match: 12. CDR3: CASSPRTGSGDYGYTF. The DNA for the CDR3 is TGTGCCAGCAGCCCCCGGACAGGATCAGGGGACTATGGCTACACCTTC.